The entry below describes one T cell receptor (beta chain). These data come from a study of cytomegalovirus exposure and HLA in healthy donors. This PCR relied on a set of 60 Vbeta primers and 13 Jbeta primers. The method was immunoSEQ multiplex PCR; TCRdb's version includes in-frame clones alone and lacks a portion of them. The sample lists 150,000 or so clones; roughly four fifths were seen once. This CDR3 spans 18 amino acids. The V gene's germline CDR1 is SGHDT and CDR2 YYEEEE. J was trimmed by 0 bases and V by 3 bases; bases with no gene match: 7. This rearrangement joins TRBV5-6 to TRBJ1-6; 9 bases align to TRBD1. The TCR sequence derives from a middle-aged man in good health and CMV-seropositive. Sequences were obtained from PBMCs. The CDR3 loop reads CASSSGDREGSYNSPLHF. The CDR3 coding sequence is TGTGCCAGCAGCTCCGGGGACAGGGAGGGCTCCTATAATTCACCCCTCCACTTT.